This T cell receptor (beta chain) was obtained from a study of blood T cell repertoires in COVID-19. The table came from immunoSEQ multiplex PCR; TCRdb's copy has only in-frame clones and leaves some out. In the table there are about 270,000 clones, under 95% of which are singletons. This sequence originates from a woman aged 40 to 50 with acute COVID-19. Sequenced input: PBMCs or T cells enriched from blood (not recorded which).

The CDR3 DNA is TGTGCCATCAGTGAGAGCTCGGGAGGGCCAGCTGGGGCCAACGTCCTGACTTTC. Amino acid sequence: CAISESSGGPAGANVLTF. This rearrangement joins TRBV10-3 to TRBJ2-6; 8 bases fit TRBD2. Looked up from germline, CDR1 is ENHRY and CDR2 is SYGVKD. V gave up 2 bases and J gave up 2 bases; unmatched junction bases: 8. The CDR3 is 18 residues long.